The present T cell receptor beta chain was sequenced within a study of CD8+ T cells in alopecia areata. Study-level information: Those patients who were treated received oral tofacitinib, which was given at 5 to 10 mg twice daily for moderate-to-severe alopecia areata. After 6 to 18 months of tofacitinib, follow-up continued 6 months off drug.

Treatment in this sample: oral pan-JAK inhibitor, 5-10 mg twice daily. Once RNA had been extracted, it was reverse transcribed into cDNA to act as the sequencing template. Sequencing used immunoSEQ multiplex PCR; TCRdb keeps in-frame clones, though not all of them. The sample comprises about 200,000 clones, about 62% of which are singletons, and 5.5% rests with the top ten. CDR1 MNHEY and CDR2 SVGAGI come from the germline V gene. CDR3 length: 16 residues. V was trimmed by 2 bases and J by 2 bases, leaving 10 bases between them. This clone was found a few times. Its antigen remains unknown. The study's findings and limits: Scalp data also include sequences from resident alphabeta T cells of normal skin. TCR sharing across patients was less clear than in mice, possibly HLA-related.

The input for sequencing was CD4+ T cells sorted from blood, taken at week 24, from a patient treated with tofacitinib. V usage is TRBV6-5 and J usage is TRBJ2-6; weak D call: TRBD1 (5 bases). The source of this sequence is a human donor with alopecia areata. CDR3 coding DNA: TGTGCCAGCAGTTACGGGGCTGGGACTGGGGCCAACGTCCTGACTTTC. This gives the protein CASSYGAGTGANVLTF.